Included here is one T cell receptor beta chain sequence, with context. As yet, its antigen is unknown. The CDR3 has 12 residues. The germline gives CDR1 DFQATT, CDR2 SNEGSKA (reference sequence). This sample is part of a study of T cells expressing NK-cell markers. For the study at large: The authors sequenced eight donors, of whom seven were HCMV-seropositive and one was seronegative. Study outcomes and limitations: The CD3+CD56-NKG2C+ fraction was also led by these clonotypes in a handful of donors.

TCR beta libraries carry UMIs added by 5'RACE template switching. TCRdb reworked the 5' RACE reads into one entry per CDR3 protein, no DNA. The sample table sets out about 370,000 distinct CDR3 sequences. This chain joins TRBV20-1 and TRBJ1-5; TCRdb designates TRBD1, a call that cannot be tested without DNA. The clonotype comes from a woman in her forties or fifties in good health. Sequenced material: blood T cells: a sorted CD56 or NKG2C T cell subset, CD4+ or CD8+ T cells, or bulk PBMC T cells (not recorded which). CDR3 loop: CSATIGGQPQHF.